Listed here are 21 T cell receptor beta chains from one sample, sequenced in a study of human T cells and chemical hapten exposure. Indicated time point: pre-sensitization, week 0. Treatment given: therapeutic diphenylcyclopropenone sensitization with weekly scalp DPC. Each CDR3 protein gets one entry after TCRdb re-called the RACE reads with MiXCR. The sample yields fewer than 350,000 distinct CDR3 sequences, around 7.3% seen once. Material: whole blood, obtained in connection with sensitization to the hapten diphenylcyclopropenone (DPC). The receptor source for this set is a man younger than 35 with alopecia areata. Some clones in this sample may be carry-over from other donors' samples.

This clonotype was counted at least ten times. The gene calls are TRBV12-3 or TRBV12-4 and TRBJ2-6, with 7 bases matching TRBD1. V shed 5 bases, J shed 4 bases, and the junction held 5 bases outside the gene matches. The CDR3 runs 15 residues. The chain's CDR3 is CASSRDRVGANVLTF. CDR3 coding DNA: TGTGCCAGCAGTCGAGACAGGGTCGGGGCCAACGTCCTGACTTTC.

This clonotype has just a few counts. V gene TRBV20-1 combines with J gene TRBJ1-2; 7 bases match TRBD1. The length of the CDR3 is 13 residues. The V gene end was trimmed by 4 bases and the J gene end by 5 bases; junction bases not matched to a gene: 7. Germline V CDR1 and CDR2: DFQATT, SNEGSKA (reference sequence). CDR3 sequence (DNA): TGCAGTGCTACCGAGACAGGGCAATATGGCTACACCTTC. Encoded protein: CSATETGQYGYTF.

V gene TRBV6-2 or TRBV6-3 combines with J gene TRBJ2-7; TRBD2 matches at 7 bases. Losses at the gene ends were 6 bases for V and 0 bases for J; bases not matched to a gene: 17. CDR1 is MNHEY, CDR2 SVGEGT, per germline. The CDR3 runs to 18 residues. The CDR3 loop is CASRPGTSPSGASYEQYV. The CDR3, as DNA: TGTGCCAGCAGACCCGGGACGAGCCCCAGCGGGGCCTCCTACGAGCAGTACGTC.

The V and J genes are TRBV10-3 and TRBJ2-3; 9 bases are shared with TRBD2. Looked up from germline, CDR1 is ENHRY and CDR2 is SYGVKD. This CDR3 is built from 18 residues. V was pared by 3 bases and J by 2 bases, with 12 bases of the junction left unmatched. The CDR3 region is CAISETFSGGLSTDTQYF. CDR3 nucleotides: TGTGCCATCAGTGAAACCTTTAGCGGGGGATTATCCACAGATACGCAGTATTTT.

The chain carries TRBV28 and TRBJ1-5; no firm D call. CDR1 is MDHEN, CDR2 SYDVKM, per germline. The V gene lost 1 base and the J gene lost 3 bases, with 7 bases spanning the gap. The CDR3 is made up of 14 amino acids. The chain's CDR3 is CASSLSAVNQPQHF. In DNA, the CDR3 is TGTGCCAGCAGTTTATCGGCAGTCAATCAGCCCCAGCATTTT.

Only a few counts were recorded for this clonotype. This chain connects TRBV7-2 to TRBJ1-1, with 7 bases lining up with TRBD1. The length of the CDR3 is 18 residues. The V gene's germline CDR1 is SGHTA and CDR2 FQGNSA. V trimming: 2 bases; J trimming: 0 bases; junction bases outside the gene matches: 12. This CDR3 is CASSLSFGQGVLNTEAFF. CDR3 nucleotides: TGTGCCAGCAGCTTAAGTTTTGGGCAGGGGGTCCTGAACACTGAAGCTTTCTTT.

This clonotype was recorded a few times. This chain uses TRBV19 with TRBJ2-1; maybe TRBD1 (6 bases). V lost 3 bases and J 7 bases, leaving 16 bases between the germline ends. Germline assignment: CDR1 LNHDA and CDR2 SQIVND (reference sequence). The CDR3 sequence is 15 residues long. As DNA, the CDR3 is TGTGCCAGTAGTATCTCCGGACAGCCCATTAATGAGCAGTTCTTC. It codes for CASSISGQPINEQFF.

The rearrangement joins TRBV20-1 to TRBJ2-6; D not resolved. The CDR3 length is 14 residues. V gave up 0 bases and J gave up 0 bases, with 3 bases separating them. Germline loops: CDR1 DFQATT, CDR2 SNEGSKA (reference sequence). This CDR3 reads CSAREGSGANVLTF. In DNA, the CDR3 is TGCAGTGCTAGAGAGGGCTCTGGGGCCAACGTCCTGACTTTC.

In nucleotides, the CDR3 is TGTGCCAGCAGTTTGTTCCGAGGACATGCGGCGGATGGCTACACCTTC. It encodes CASSLFRGHAADGYTF. This chain connects TRBV6-2 or TRBV6-3 to TRBJ1-2; a possible D gene is TRBD1 (5 bases). Per the germline V gene, CDR1 is MNHEY and CDR2 is SVGEGT. V was clipped by 4 bases and J by 6 bases, with 21 bases between them. There are 16 residues in the CDR3.

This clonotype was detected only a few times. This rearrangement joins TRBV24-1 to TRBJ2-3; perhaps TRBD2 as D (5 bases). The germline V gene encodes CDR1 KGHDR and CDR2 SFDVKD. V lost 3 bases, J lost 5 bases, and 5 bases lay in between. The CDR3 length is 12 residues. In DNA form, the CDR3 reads TGTGCCACCAGTGATGAGGGAGATACGCAGTATTTT. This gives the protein CATSDEGDTQYF.

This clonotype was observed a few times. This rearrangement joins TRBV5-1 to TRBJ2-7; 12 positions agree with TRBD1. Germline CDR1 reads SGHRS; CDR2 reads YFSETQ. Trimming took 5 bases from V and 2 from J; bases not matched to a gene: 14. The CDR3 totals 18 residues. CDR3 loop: CASSIGTGGNMGPYEQYF. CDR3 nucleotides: TGCGCCAGCAGTATCGGGACAGGGGGCAATATGGGGCCCTACGAGCAGTACTTC.

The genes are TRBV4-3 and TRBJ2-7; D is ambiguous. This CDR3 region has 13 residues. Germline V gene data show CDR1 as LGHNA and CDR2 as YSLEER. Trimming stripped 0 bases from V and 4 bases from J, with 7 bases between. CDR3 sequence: CASSQDIGYEQYV. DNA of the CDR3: TGCGCCAGCAGCCAAGATATTGGGTACGAGCAGTACGTC.

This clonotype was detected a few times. CDR3 residues: CASSREGGRRNQPQHF. DNA for the CDR3: TGTGCCAGCAGTCGCGAAGGCGGGAGGCGCAATCAGCCCCAGCATTTT. V usage is TRBV6-5 and J usage is TRBJ1-5; the D is unclear. Germline V CDR1 and CDR2: MNHEY, SVGAGI. V lost 5 bases to trimming and J lost 2 bases, with 16 bases between them. CDR3 size: 16 residues.

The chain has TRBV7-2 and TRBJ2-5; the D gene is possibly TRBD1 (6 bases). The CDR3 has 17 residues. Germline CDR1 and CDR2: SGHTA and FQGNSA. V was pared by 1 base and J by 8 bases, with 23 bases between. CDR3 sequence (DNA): TGTGCCAGCAGCTTAGAGATGGGACATCTAAACTCTGGAACCCAGTACTTC. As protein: CASSLEMGHLNSGTQYF.

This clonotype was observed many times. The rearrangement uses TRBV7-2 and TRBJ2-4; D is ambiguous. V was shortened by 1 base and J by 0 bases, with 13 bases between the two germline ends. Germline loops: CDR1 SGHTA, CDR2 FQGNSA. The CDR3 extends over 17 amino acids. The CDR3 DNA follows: TGTGCCAGCAGCTTAGGCCGACCGCCGATAGCCAAAAACATTCAGTACTTC. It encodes CASSLGRPPIAKNIQYF.

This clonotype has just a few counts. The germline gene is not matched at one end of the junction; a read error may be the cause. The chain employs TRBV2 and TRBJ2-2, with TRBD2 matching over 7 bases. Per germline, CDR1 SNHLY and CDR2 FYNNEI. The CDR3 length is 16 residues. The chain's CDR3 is CASSASGTMNPGELFF. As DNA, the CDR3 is TGTGCCAGCAGTGCTTCCGGGACTATGAACCCCGGGGAGCTGTTTTTT.

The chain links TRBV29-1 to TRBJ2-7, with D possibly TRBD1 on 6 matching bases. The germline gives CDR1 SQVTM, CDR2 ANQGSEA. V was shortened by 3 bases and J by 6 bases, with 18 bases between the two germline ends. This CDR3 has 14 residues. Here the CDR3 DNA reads TGCAGCGTTGATGTCGCAGGGGAATTGGGCGAGCAGTACTTC. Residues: CSVDVAGELGEQYF.

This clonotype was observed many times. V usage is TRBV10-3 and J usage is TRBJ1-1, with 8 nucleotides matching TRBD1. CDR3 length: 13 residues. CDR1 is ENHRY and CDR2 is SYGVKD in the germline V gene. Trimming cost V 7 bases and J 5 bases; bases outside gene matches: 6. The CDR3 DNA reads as TGTGCCATCACCCAGGGGGCGAGAACTGAAGCTTTCTTT. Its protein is CAITQGARTEAFF.

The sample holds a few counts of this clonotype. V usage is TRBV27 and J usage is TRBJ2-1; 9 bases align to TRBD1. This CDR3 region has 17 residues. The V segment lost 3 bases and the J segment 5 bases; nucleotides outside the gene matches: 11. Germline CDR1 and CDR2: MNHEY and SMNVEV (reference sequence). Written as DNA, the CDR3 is TGTGCCAGCAGTTTGGACGGACAGGGGCGTCGCAACAATGAGCAGTTCTTC. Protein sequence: CASSLDGQGRRNNEQFF.

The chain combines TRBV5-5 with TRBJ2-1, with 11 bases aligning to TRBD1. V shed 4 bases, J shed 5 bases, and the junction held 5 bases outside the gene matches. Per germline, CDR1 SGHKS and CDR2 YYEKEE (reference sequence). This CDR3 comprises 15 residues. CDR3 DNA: TGTGCCAGCAGCCCGGGACAGGGGGGAAACAATGAGCAGTTCTTC. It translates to CASSPGQGGNNEQFF.

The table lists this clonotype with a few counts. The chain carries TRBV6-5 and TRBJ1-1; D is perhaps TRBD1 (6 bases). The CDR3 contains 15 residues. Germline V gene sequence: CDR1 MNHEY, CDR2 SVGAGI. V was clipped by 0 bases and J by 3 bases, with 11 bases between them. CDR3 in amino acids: CASSYSAGVDTEAFF. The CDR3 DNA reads TGTGCCAGCAGTTACTCGGCAGGGGTCGACACTGAAGCTTTCTTT.